Shown below are 17 T cell receptor beta chains from a single sample sequenced in a study of blood T cell repertoires in COVID-19. Produced via immunoSEQ multiplex PCR; TCRdb's table is partial and in-frame only. Among hundreds of thousands of clones, more than 70% were seen once, and the ten largest hold about 6.7%. The sequencing input was peripheral blood. The origin of the receptors is a woman aged 30 to 39 with COVID-19, enrolled during active disease.

V and J are TRBV19 and TRBJ1-5, with 8 positions matching TRBD1. V gave up 3 bases and J gave up 6 bases; unmatched junction bases: 4. CDR3 length: 14 amino acids. The germline V gene encodes CDR1 LNHDA and CDR2 SQIVND (reference sequence). The CDR3 protein is CASSMAGGFQPQHF. The CDR3 DNA reads TGTGCCAGTAGTATGGCAGGGGGCTTTCAGCCCCAGCATTTT.

In DNA form, the CDR3 reads TGTGCCAGTAAAATGAGTAGCGGGTACACCACAGATACGCAGTATTTT. Translated, it gives CASKMSSGYTTDTQYF. The chain couples TRBV19 to TRBJ2-3, with 7 bases aligning to TRBD2. This CDR3 spans 16 amino acids. The germline V gene encodes CDR1 LNHDA and CDR2 SQIVND (reference sequence). The trim removed 7 bases at V and 2 bases at J, leaving 12 bases unmatched.

There are a few counts of this clone. The rearrangement joins TRBV13 to TRBJ1-1; D is undetermined. Trimming left V 5 bases short and J 6 bases short, with 22 bases between. CDR3 length: 16 amino acids. CDR1 and CDR2 from the germline V gene are PRHDT and FYEKMQ (reference sequence). The DNA for the CDR3 is TGTGCCAGCAGCCCCTCGGCGGTAGGGAGGTACTCTGAAGCTTTCTTT. It encodes CASSPSAVGRYSEAFF.

V and J are TRBV7-9 and TRBJ2-7; 8 nucleotides align to TRBD2. This CDR3 contains 16 residues. Trimming at V came to 4 bases and at J to 7 bases, leaving 15 bases not matched to a gene. CDR1 and CDR2 (germline): SEHNR, FQNEAQ (reference sequence). The CDR3 spells CASSSGLAALTEEQYV. CDR3 bases: TGTGCCAGCAGCTCCGGACTAGCAGCCCTCACGGAGGAGCAGTACGTC.

This chain joins TRBV27 and TRBJ2-5, with D unclear. V lost 7 bases to trimming and J lost 5 bases, with 8 bases between them. The CDR3 length is 11 residues. Germline V gives CDR1 MNHEY, CDR2 SMNVEV (reference sequence). The CDR3 loop reads CASTHLETQYF. DNA of the CDR3: TGTGCCAGCACGCACTTGGAGACCCAGTACTTC.

This clone appeared once. V usage is TRBV19 and J usage is TRBJ2-1, with D possibly being TRBD2 (5 bases). Germline V gene lookup returns CDR1 LNHDA and CDR2 SQIVND (reference sequence). The CDR3 extends over 17 amino acids. V lost 1 base, J lost 3 bases, and 16 bases lay in between. CDR3 coding DNA: TGTGCCAGTAGTATAGCGAGACTAACCCGGGACTACAATGAGCAGTTCTTC. It yields the protein CASSIARLTRDYNEQFF. Looking up the rest from reference TRBV19 and TRBJ2-1 gives the full variable domain: DGGITQSPKYLFRKEGQNVTLSCEQNLNHDAMYWYRQDPGQGLRLIYYSQIVNDFQKGDIAEGYSVSREKKESFPLTVTSAQKNPTAFYLCASSIARLTRDYNEQFFGPGTRLTVL.

The chain uses TRBV7-6 and TRBJ2-7; D gene ambiguous. Germline lookup yields CDR1 SGHVS and CDR2 FNYEAQ. The CDR3 extends over 11 amino acids. CDR3 sequence reads: CASSFEQQVRV. For the CDR3, the DNA is TGTGCCAGCAGCTTCGAACAGCAGGTACGCGTC.

For the CDR3, the DNA is TGTGCCAGCAGTTTAACGGCGGGGGGGGCAGATACGCAGTATTTT. Translated: CASSLTAGGADTQYF. The chain uses TRBV28 and TRBJ2-3, with 9 bases that match TRBD2. V was clipped by 2 bases and J by 4 bases; unmatched bases: 4. The V gene's germline CDR1 is MDHEN and CDR2 SYDVKM. There are 15 residues in the CDR3.

The chain combines TRBV7-9 with TRBJ1-2; D uncertain. Per germline, CDR1 SEHNR and CDR2 FQNEAQ (reference sequence). This CDR3 spans 14 amino acids. The ends were cut back, 7 bases at V and 8 bases at J, with 20 bases in the middle. This CDR3 reads CASTSQLTLEGYTF. In nucleotides, the CDR3 is TGTGCCAGCACTTCTCAACTTACTCTCGAGGGCTACACCTTC.

V and J are TRBV10-1 and TRBJ1-1, with 8 bases fitting TRBD1. The CDR3 is made up of 16 amino acids. V was pared by 2 bases and J by 3 bases, with 8 bases of the junction left unmatched. Per the germline V gene, CDR1 is WNHNN and CDR2 is SYGVQD (reference sequence). CDR3 DNA sequence: TGCGCCAGCAGTGAGAGGGTGGTGGGACAGGACACTGAAGCTTTCTTT. It encodes CASSERVVGQDTEAFF.

The chain recombines TRBV11-3 with TRBJ2-3; D perhaps matches TRBD2 (5 bases). Germline values: CDR1 SGHNT, CDR2 YENEEA. This CDR3 contains 12 residues. With 1 base removed from V and 6 bases from J, the gap between germline ends came to 5 bases. The CDR3 sequence is CASSLGGDTQYF. The CDR3 coding sequence is TGTGCCAGCAGCTTAGGAGGGGATACGCAGTATTTT.

The chain couples TRBV5-4 to TRBJ2-7; 10 bases line up with TRBD1. V trimming: 4 bases; J trimming: 5 bases; junction bases outside the gene matches: 12. Germline values: CDR1 SGHNT, CDR2 YYREEE (reference sequence). The CDR3 spans 16 residues. As DNA, the CDR3 is TGTGCCAGCAGCGAGTTCCCGGGACAGGGGCCACACGAGCAGTACTTC. Encoded protein: CASSEFPGQGPHEQYF.

The CDR3 DNA reads as TGCGCCAGCAGCCTAGACGCCTTAGGGCAGGGAGGGAATGGCTACACCTTC. This sequence encodes CASSLDALGQGGNGYTF. The rearrangement links TRBV4-3 to TRBJ1-2, with D possibly matching TRBD1 (5 bases). Trimming pared 4 bases from V and 6 bases from J, leaving 24 bases between. The CDR3 extends over 17 amino acids. Germline V gene data show CDR1 as LGHNA and CDR2 as YSLEER.

This chain connects TRBV2 to TRBJ2-7; tentatively, D is TRBD2 (7 bases). CDR1 SNHLY and CDR2 FYNNEI come from the germline V gene. The CDR3 contains 13 residues. Trimming took 5 bases from V and 7 from J, leaving 15 bases between them. For the CDR3, the DNA is TGTGCCAGCAGTCGGAGGGGGGGACGGGAGCAGTACTTC. Its translation: CASSRRGGREQYF.

The chain carries TRBV3-1 (or the pseudogene TRBV3-2) and TRBJ1-2, with 8 bases matching TRBD1. V lost 4 bases, J lost 4 bases, and 8 bases stayed unmatched. CDR3 length: 15 amino acids. Germline V gene lookup returns CDR1 LGHDT and CDR2 YNNKEL (reference sequence). CDR3 sequence reads: CASSPDRVRGYGYTF. The CDR3 bases are TGTGCCAGCAGCCCGGACAGGGTGAGGGGCTATGGCTACACCTTC.

The genes are TRBV28 and TRBJ1-2, with D uncertain. The CDR3 contains 16 residues. Trimming stripped 3 bases from V and 8 bases from J, with 22 bases between. Germline assignment: CDR1 MDHEN and CDR2 SYDVKM. CDR3 in DNA: TGTGCCAGCAGTTTTTCCGGGTTCTCGATCTATGTCGGCTACACCTTC. This sequence encodes CASSFSGFSIYVGYTF.

The chain recombines TRBV5-1 with TRBJ2-1, with 7 bases aligning to TRBD2. This CDR3 region has 16 residues. Germline V gene lookup returns CDR1 SGHRS and CDR2 YFSETQ. The V and J ends lost 4 bases and 6 bases, in that order; junction bases with no gene match: 13. The CDR3, as DNA: TGCGCCAGCAGCAACCATGGGGGGGGGACCCTCAATGAGCAGTTCTTC. Translating it yields CASSNHGGGTLNEQFF. Combining the CDR3 with reference TRBV5-1 and TRBJ2-1 gives the whole variable domain KAGVTQTPRYLIKTRGQQVTLSCSPISGHRSVSWYQQTPGQGLQFLFEYFSETQRNKGNFPGRFSGRQFSNSRSEMNVSTLELGDSALYLCASSNHGGGTLNEQFFGPGTRLTVL.